A selection of T cell receptor beta chains follows, all from one sample in a study of graft-versus-host responses after intestinal transplantation. The protocol was immunoSEQ multiplex PCR, while the TCRdb copy is restricted to in-frame clones and leaves out a portion. In the table there are approximately 70,000 clones, more than 90% of which are singletons. Specimen: bone marrow, collected 700 to 750 days after intestinal transplantation. Receptor source: a human patient who received an intestinal transplant, so some T cells may come from the graft donor. Both conserved end residues are part of each CDR3. D genes are given only for firm matches. The size field is filled for only some rows; it gives once, few, many or a size class.

D gene	V gene	clone size	J gene	CDR3 length	CDR3 DNA	CDR3 protein
.	TRBV15	once	TRBJ2-7	14	TGTGCCACCAGCAGAGATCGGGTCCACCCCGAGCAGTACTTC	CATSRDRVHPEQYF
.	TRBV9	.	TRBJ2-2	15	TGTGCCAGCAGCGTAGCCAGGGGCGGCACCGGGGAGCTGTTTTTT	CASSVARGGTGELFF
TRBD2	TRBV27	.	TRBJ2-7	16	TGTGCCAGCAGCCCGACGACTAGCGGGAGTTCCTACGAGCAGTACTTC	CASSPTTSGSSYEQYF
TRBD1	TRBV9	.	TRBJ1-2	16	TGTGCCAGCAGCTCAATTACAGGGGGCGCAGGCTATGGCTACACCTTC	CASSSITGGAGYGYTF
.	TRBV7-6	.	TRBJ2-6	17	TGTGCCAGCAGTCCTCTAGGGGGAACTTCTGGGGCCAACGTCCTGACTTTC	CASSPLGGTSGANVLTF
TRBD1	TRBV27	.	TRBJ2-7	13	TGTGCCAGCATCAACAGACAGGGGTACGAGCAGTACTTC	CASINRQGYEQYF
.	TRBV7-9	.	TRBJ1-1	13	TGTGCCAGCAGCTCCCTGTCAGGGCAGGAAGCTTTCTTT	CASSSLSGQEAFF
.	TRBV5-5	.	TRBJ1-5	16	TGTGCCAGCAGCTTGTGGGGGGACCCGTGGGGCCAGCCCCAGCATTTT	CASSLWGDPWGQPQHF
TRBD2	TRBV2	.	TRBJ2-1	17	TGTGCCAGCAGTGTAGGGACTAGCGGGAGAATATACAATGAGCAGTTCTTC	CASSVGTSGRIYNEQFF
.	TRBV6-1	once	TRBJ1-2	14	TGTGCCAGCAGTGTGGGCAGGGCTAACTATGGCTACACCTTC	CASSVGRANYGYTF
.	TRBV19	.	TRBJ1-3	16	TGTGCCAGTAGTATAGCCACTTGGTGGAACGGAAACACCATATATTTT	CASSIATWWNGNTIYF
.	TRBV9	.	TRBJ1-2	13	TGTGCCAGCAGCGTAGGGGGGGTCGATAGCTACACCTTC	CASSVGGVDSYTF
.	TRBV6-5	.	TRBJ2-2	12	TGTGCCAGCAGGACGAACACCGGGGAGCTGTTTTTT	CASRTNTGELFF
TRBD2	TRBV12-5	.	TRBJ2-2	15	TGTGCTAGTGCCATATCGAGCCTAGCGGGACGGGAGCTGTTTTTT	CASAISSLAGRELFF
TRBD2	TRBV7-3	.	TRBJ2-5	15	TGTGCCAGCAGCTTATCTAGCGGGGTCCAAGAGACCCAGTACTTC	CASSLSSGVQETQYF